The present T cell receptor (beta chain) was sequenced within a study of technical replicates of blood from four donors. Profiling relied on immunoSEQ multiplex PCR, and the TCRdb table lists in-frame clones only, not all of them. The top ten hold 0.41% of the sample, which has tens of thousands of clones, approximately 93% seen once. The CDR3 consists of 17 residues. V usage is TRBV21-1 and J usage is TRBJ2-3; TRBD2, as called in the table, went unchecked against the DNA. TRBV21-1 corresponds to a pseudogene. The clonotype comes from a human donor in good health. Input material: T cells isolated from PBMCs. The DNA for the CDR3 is TGTGCCAGCAGCAACCGATGGAGCGGGAGAGTTAAAGATACGCAGTATTTT. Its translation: CASSNRWSGRVKDTQYF.